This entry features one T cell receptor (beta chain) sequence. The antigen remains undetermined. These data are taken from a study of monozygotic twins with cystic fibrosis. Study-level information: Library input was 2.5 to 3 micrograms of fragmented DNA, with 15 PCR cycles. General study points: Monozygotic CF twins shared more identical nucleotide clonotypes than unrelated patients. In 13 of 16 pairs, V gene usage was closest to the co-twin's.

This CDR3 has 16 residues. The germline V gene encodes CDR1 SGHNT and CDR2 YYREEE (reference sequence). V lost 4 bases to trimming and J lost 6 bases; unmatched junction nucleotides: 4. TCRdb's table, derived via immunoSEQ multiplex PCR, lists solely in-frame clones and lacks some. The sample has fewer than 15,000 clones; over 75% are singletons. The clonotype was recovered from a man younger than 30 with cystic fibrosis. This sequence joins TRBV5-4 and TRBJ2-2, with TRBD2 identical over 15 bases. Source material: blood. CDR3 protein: CASSEGLAGGPGELFF. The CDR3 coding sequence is TGTGCCAGCAGCGAAGGACTAGCGGGAGGGCCCGGGGAGCTGTTTTTT.